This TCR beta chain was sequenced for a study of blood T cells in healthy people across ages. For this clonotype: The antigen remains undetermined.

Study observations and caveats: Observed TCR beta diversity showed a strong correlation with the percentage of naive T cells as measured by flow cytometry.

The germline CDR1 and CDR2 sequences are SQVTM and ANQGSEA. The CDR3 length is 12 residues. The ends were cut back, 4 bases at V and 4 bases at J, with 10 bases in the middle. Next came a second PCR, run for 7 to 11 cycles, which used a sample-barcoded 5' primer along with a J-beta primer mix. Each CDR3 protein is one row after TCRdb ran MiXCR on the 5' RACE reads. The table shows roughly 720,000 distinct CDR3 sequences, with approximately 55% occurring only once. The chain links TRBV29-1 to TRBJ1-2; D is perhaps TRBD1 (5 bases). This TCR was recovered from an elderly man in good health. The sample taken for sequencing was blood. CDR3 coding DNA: TGCAGCGTTGTTGGGGGACCCTATGGCTACACCTTC. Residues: CSVVGGPYGYTF.